A selection of T cell receptor beta chains follows, all from one sample in a study of lymphopenia after photon versus proton radiotherapy. Produced via immunoSEQ multiplex PCR; TCRdb's table is partial and in-frame only. Of tens of thousands of clones in the sample, about 82% are singletons; the top ten hold 20% to 25%. The material was peripheral blood, obtained from a patient treated with proton-based radiotherapy. The source of these receptors is a woman aged 70-85 years with pancreatic cancer. CDR3s include the opening cysteine and the closing phenylalanine or tryptophan. A D gene is named only where the DNA matches it firmly. Size is omitted from some rows. Given values are once, few, many or a class for expanded clones.

>few|13|TRBV2|TRBJ2-1|NA
TGTGCCAGCAGTGAAGCTAGCTATAATGAGCAGTTCTTC
CASSEASYNEQFF
>NA|14|TRBV13|TRBJ2-7|TRBD1
TGTGCCAGCAGCCGAGGGGGCTTCCCCTACGAGCAGTACTTC
CASSRGGFPYEQYF
>NA|16|TRBV5-1|TRBJ2-1|TRBD2
TGCGCCAGCAGCTTGACCCTAGCGGGAGCGGACAATGAGCAGTTCTTC
CASSLTLAGADNEQFF
>NA|16|TRBV2|TRBJ2-1|TRBD2
TGTGCCAGCAGGAGATTAGCGGGGGGCTCCTACAATGAGCAGTTCTTC
CASRRLAGGSYNEQFF
>NA|13|TRBV6-4|TRBJ2-5|NA
TGTGCCAGCAGCCTTACGGGCATGGTAGCCCAGTACTTC
CASSLTGMVAQYF
>NA|12|TRBV19|TRBJ1-2|NA
TGTGCCAGTAGGGGGGTCGACTATGGCTACACCTTC
CASRGVDYGYTF
>NA|12|TRBV25-1|TRBJ2-7|NA
TGTGCCAGCAGTGAACAGGGGTACGAGCAGTACTTC
CASSEQGYEQYF
>NA|13|TRBV19|TRBJ2-7|TRBD2
TGTGCCAGTAGTCCAGGGGTAGCGGGGGAGCAGTACTTC
CASSPGVAGEQYF
>NA|15|TRBV2|TRBJ1-1|NA
TGTGCCAGCAAGTTCACAGGGAGGGTCGACACTGAAGCTTTCTTT
CASKFTGRVDTEAFF
>NA|17|TRBV9|TRBJ2-3|NA
TGTGCCAGCAGCCCCGGAGGGTTGGGCGGGATTTCAGATACGCAGTATTTT
CASSPGGLGGISDTQYF
>NA|13|TRBV7-7|TRBJ2-1|TRBD1
TGTGCTAGCAGCTTAGCCCAGGGGGATGAGCAGTTCTTC
CASSLAQGDEQFF
>NA|17|TRBV5-1|TRBJ1-1|TRBD1
TGCGCCAGCAGCGGCGGACAGGGGTTCGTCGGGAACACTGAAGCTTTCTTT
CASSGGQGFVGNTEAFF
>few|15|TRBV10-3|TRBJ1-5|NA
TGTGCCATCAGTGGGGGAGGGGCTAGCAATCAGCCCCAGCATTTT
CAISGGGASNQPQHF
>NA|16|TRBV9|TRBJ1-6|NA
TGTGCCAGCAGCGTAGAAGGGGCCCCATATAATTCACCCCTCCACTTT
CASSVEGAPYNSPLHF
>NA|14|TRBV5-5|TRBJ2-3|NA
TGTGCCAGCAGCTTGGTACTACCCACAGATACGCAGTATTTT
CASSLVLPTDTQYF
>NA|14|TRBV7-9|TRBJ1-6|NA
TGTGCCAGCAGCTGGGCGCGAGGGAATTCACCCCTCCACTTT
CASSWARGNSPLHF
>NA|13|TRBV11-2|TRBJ1-1|NA
TGTGCCAGCAGCTTAAGGGATAACACTGAAGCTTTCTTT
CASSLRDNTEAFF
>NA|17|TRBV4-3|TRBJ1-6|TRBD1
TGCGCCAGCAGCCTAGGGGCCGGGACAGAGAAAAATTCACCCCTCCACTTT
CASSLGAGTEKNSPLHF
>NA|15|TRBV28|TRBJ2-2|NA
TGTGCCAGCAGAGTTGGCGGGGCGAACACCGGGGAGCTGTTTTTT
CASRVGGANTGELFF